The 13 T cell receptor beta chains given below trace back to one sample, sequenced in a study of patients and donors after allogeneic stem cell transplantation (TCRdb year 2020). The library was produced with RT-PCR. The listed sequencing device is NextSeq 550. In TCRdb, the public reads were trimmed at Q25 with fastp and aligned with MiXCR, with productive beta chains retained. CDR3 protein duplicates are merged, each entry listing the most common genes and DNA. The sample yields about 150,000 distinct CDR3 sequences; roughly 35% were counted once. Jointly, the top ten make up roughly 52% of the sample. Sequencing used blood, either unsorted or a sorted T cell fraction (not recorded which). Source of these receptors: a human donor who was either an allogeneic HSCT recipient or a stem cell or donor lymphocyte infusion donor (not recorded which). It is not recorded whose cells these are; they may come from a transplant donor.

J is TRBJ2-7 and V is TRBV12-3 or TRBV12-4, with a tentative D call TRBD2 (7 bases). The CDR3 consists of 16 residues. The CDR3, as DNA: TGTGCCAGCAGTTTAAGCGCGGAGGTTGCGGGGGCCAGGTGGTCCGTC. Encoded protein: CASSLSAEVAGARWSV.

V usage is TRBV12-3 or TRBV12-4 and J usage is TRBJ2-3, with TRBD1 as a possible D gene (6 bases). The CDR3 consists of 12 residues. V dropped 4 bases and J dropped 5 bases, with 7 bases sitting between them. This CDR3 is CASSYRVDTQYF. The CDR3 DNA reads TGTGCCAGCAGTTACAGGGTAGATACGCAGTATTTT.

The chain combines TRBV7-6 with TRBJ2-3, with D tentatively TRBD1 or TRBD2 (5 bases each). Germline assignment: CDR1 SGHVS and CDR2 FNYEAQ. This CDR3 has 12 residues. The V end lost 4 bases, the J end lost 6 bases, and 8 bases lay between the germline ends. CDR3 sequence reads: CASSSGLDTQYF. Written as DNA, the CDR3 is TGTGCCAGCAGCTCGGGGCTGGATACGCAGTATTTT. Filled out from reference TRBV7-6 and TRBJ2-3, the complete variable domain reads GAGVSQSPRYKVTKRGQDVALRCDPISGHVSLYWYRQALGQGPEFLTYFNYEAQQDKSGLPNDRFSAERPEGSISTLTIQRTEQRDSAMYRCASSSGLDTQYFGPGTRLTVL.

The chain carries TRBV5-1 and TRBJ2-3; 7 positions agree with TRBD1. The CDR3 spans 15 residues. The V gene's germline CDR1 is SGHRS and CDR2 YFSETQ. Trimming took 4 bases from V and 1 from J; bases not matched to a gene: 6. The CDR3 reads CASSLTGDGTDTQYF. DNA for the CDR3: TGCGCCAGCAGCCTAACAGGGGATGGCACAGATACGCAGTATTTT.

The gene calls are TRBV12-3 or TRBV12-4 and TRBJ1-5, with D possibly being TRBD1 (5 bases). The CDR3 has 16 amino acids. With 5 bases removed from V and 2 bases from J, the gap between germline ends came to 16 bases. The CDR3 DNA follows: TGTGCCAGCAGTGGAGGGGCCGGCGGGGGCAATCAGCCCCAGCATTTT. This gives the protein CASSGGAGGGNQPQHF.

The table lists this clonotype with a few counts. The rearrangement joins TRBV27 to TRBJ2-2; 11 bases fit TRBD2. Germline-derived CDR1 and CDR2 are MNHEY and SMNVEV (reference sequence). With V trimmed by 10 bases and J by 5 bases, 12 bases remained unmatched. The CDR3 contains 16 residues. As DNA, the CDR3 is TGTGCCACCTCTATAGCGGGGGGGCCAGATACCGGGGAGCTGTTTTTT. Protein product: CATSIAGGPDTGELFF.

This clonotype was counted between two and nine times. The DNA is omitted, as the CDR3 cannot be located on it reliably, and the CDR3 follows TCRdb's listing. The chain employs TRBV6-5 and TRBJ1-4; the D call of TRBD1 is as the table states it, not checked on the DNA. Germline assignment: CDR1 MNHEY and CDR2 SVGAGI. The CDR3 is 18 amino acids long, termini counted. CDR3 amino acids: CASSYTFGPGTTNEKLFF.

This sequence joins TRBV7-8 and TRBJ1-2; 11 bases are shared with TRBD1. V lost 3 bases and J lost 4; bases outside the gene matches: 10. From germline, CDR1 is SGHVS and CDR2 FQNEAQ. CDR3 length equals 17 residues. This CDR3 is CASSFNAGTGGTYGYTF. Here the CDR3 DNA reads TGTGCCAGCAGCTTTAACGCCGGGACAGGGGGTACCTATGGCTACACCTTC.

The rearrangement links TRBV29-1 to TRBJ1-2; D possibly corresponds to TRBD1 (5 bases). Germline V gene sequence: CDR1 SQVTM, CDR2 ANQGSEA. Trimming shortened V by 7 bases and J by 4 bases, and 16 bases separated the two germline ends. The CDR3 has 13 amino acids. The CDR3 region has the DNA TGCAGCGCCCCGTCCTCAGGGACCTATGGCTACACCTTC. Its protein product is CSAPSSGTYGYTF.

This clonotype was counted a few times. This chain joins TRBV27 and TRBJ2-7; possibly TRBD1 for D (5 bases). The CDR3 contains 13 residues. V lost 0 bases and J 3 bases, leaving 6 bases between the germline ends. CDR1 is MNHEY and CDR2 is SMNVEV in the germline V gene (reference sequence). In nucleotides, the CDR3 is TGTGCCAGCAGTTTATCCAGGGACTACGAGCAGTACGTC. It codes for CASSLSRDYEQYV.

This rearrangement joins TRBV10-3 to TRBJ1-2; TRBD1 matches at 7 bases. Germline V gene sequence: CDR1 ENHRY, CDR2 SYGVKD. After removal of 5 bases from V and 4 bases from J, the junction contained 7 bases not matched to a gene. CDR3 size: 14 residues. The CDR3 reads CAISQQTGTYGYTF. In DNA, the CDR3 is TGTGCCATCAGTCAGCAGACAGGGACCTATGGCTACACCTTC.

This clonotype has a count of ten or more. The chain couples TRBV9 to TRBJ1-2; D not certain. In germline, CDR1 is SGDLS, CDR2 YYNGEE. The CDR3 sequence is 13 residues long. Trimming removed 1 base from V and 9 bases from J, with 13 bases in between. The CDR3 DNA is TGTGCCAGCAGCGTATCGGCCGGCGATAGCTACACCTTC. The encoded protein is CASSVSAGDSYTF.

This chain uses TRBV9 with TRBJ1-6; TRBD1 is a possible D gene (6 bases). The CDR3 is 16 amino acids. CDR1 is SGDLS and CDR2 is YYNGEE in the germline V gene. V gave up 4 bases and J gave up 7 bases, with 18 bases separating them. The CDR3 loop reads CASSSSGAGANSPLHF. The DNA of the CDR3 is TGTGCCAGCAGCTCCTCCGGGGCAGGGGCGAATTCACCCCTCCACTTT.